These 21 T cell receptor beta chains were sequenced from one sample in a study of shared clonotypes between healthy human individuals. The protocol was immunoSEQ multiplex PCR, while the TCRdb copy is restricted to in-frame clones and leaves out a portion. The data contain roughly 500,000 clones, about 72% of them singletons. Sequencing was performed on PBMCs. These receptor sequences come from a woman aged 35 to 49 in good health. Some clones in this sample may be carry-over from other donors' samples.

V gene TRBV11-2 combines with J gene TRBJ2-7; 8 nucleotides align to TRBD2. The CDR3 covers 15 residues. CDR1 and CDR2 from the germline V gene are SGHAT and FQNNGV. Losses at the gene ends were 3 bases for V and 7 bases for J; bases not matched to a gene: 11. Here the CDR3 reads CASSLTGTSYWEQYF. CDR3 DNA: TGTGCCAGCAGCTTGACCGGGACTAGTTATTGGGAGCAGTACTTC.

The CDR3 DNA reads as TGCGCCAGCAGTGCGCCCCCAGGTCTAGCTTCCCTCTACAATGAGCAGTTCTTC. This codes for CASSAPPGLASLYNEQFF. The chain joins TRBV10-2 to TRBJ2-1; possibly TRBD2 for D (5 bases). CDR3 length equals 18 residues. The germline gives CDR1 WSHSY, CDR2 SAAADI. V was cut by 4 bases and J by 3 bases, with 22 bases left in between.

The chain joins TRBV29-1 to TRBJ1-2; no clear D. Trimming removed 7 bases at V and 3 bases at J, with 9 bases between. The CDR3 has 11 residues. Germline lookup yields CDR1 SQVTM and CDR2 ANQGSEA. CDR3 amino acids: CSAVGYYGYTF. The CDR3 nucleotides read TGCAGCGCCGTCGGCTACTATGGCTACACCTTC. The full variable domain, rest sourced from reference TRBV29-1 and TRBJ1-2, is SAVISQKPSRDICQRGTSLTIQCQVDSQVTMMFWYRQQPGQSLTLIATANQGSEATYESGFVIDKFPISRPNLTFSTLTVSNMSPEDSSIYLCSAVGYYGYTFGSGTRLTVV.

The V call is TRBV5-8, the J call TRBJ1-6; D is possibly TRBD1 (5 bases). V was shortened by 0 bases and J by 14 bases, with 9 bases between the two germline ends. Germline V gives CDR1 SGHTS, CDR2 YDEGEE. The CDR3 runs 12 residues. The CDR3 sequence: CASSLGQLALHF. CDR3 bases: TGTGCCAGCAGCTTGGGACAGTTAGCCCTCCACTTT.

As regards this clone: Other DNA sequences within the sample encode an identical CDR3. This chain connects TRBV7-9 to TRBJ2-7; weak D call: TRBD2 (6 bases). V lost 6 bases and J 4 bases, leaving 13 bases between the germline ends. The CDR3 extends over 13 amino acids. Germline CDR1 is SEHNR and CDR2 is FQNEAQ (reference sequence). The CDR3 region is CASSLGGPYEQYF. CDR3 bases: TGTGCCAGCAGTCTGGGGGGACCTTACGAGCAGTACTTC.

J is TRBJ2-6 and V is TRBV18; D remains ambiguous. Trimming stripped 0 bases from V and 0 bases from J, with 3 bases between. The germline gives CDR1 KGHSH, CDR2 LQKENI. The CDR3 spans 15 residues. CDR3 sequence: CASSPPDSGANVLTF. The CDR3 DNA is TGTGCCAGCTCACCACCGGACTCTGGGGCCAACGTCCTGACTTTC.

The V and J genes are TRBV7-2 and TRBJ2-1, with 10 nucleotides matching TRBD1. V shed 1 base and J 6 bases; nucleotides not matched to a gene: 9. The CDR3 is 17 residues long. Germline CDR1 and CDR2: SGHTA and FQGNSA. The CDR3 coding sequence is TGTGCCAGCAGCTTAGGGGGCTGGGACAGGGGTGCCAATGAGCAGTTCTTC. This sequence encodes CASSLGGWDRGANEQFF. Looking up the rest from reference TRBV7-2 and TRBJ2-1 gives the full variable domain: GAGVSQSPSNKVTEKGKDVELRCDPISGHTALYWYRQSLGQGLEFLIYFQGNSAPDKSGLPSDRFSAERTGGSVSTLTIQRTQQEDSAVYLCASSLGGWDRGANEQFFGPGTRLTVL.

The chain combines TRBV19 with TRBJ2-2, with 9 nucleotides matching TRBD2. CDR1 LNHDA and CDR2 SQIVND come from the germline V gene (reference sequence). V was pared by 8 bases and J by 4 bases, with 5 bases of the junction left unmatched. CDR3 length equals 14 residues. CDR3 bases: TGTGCCAGTTGCGGGAGGGCCTTCACCGGGGAGCTGTTTTTT. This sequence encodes CASCGRAFTGELFF.

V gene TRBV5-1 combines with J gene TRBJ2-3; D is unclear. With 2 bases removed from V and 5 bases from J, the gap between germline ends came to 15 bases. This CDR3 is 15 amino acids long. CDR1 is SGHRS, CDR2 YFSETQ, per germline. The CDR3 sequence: CASSFQSDGLDTQYF. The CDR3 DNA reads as TGCGCCAGCAGCTTCCAATCGGATGGCTTAGATACGCAGTATTTT. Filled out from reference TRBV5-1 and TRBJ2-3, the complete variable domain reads KAGVTQTPRYLIKTRGQQVTLSCSPISGHRSVSWYQQTPGQGLQFLFEYFSETQRNKGNFPGRFSGRQFSNSRSEMNVSTLELGDSALYLCASSFQSDGLDTQYFGPGTRLTVL.

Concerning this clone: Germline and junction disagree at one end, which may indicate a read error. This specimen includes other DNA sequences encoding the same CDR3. CDR3 sequence: CASSRDYSYEQYF. CDR3 nucleotide sequence: TGTGCCAGCAGCCGGGACTATTCCTATGAGCAGTACTTC. The chain is built from TRBV2 and TRBJ2-7; 7 nucleotides agree with TRBD2. The CDR3 runs to 13 residues. Germline lookup yields CDR1 SNHLY and CDR2 FYNNEI.

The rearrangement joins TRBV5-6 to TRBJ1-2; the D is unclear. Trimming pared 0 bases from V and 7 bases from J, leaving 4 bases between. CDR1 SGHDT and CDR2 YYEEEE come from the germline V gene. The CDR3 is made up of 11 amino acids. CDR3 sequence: CASSLELGYTF. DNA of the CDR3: TGTGCCAGCAGCTTGGAACTTGGCTACACCTTC.

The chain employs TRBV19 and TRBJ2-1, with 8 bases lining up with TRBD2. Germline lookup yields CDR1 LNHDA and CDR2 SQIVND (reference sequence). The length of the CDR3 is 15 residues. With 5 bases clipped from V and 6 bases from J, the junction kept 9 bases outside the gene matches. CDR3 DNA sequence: TGTGCCAGTAGTCCCTTAGCGGGAACCGGCAATGAGCAGTTCTTC. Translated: CASSPLAGTGNEQFF.

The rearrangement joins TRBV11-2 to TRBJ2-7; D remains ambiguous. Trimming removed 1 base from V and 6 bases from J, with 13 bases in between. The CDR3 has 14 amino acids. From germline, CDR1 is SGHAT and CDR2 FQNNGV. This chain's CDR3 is CASSLGMAGAEQYF. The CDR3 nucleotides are TGTGCCAGCAGCTTAGGGATGGCCGGCGCCGAGCAGTACTTC.

The CDR3 loop reads CASSQTIGTEAFF. The CDR3 region has the DNA TGTGCCAGCAGTCAAACCATTGGTACTGAAGCTTTCTTT. The V call is TRBV28, the J call TRBJ1-1; the D is unclear. The germline CDR1 and CDR2 sequences are MDHEN and SYDVKM. The CDR3 spans 13 residues. V gave up 5 bases and J gave up 5 bases, with 12 bases separating them.

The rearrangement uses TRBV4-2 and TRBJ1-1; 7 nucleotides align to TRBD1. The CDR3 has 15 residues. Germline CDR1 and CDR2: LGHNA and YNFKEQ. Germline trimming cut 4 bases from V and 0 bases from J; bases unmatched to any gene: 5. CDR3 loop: CASSREGTVNTEAFF. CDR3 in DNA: TGTGCCAGCAGCCGAGAAGGGACAGTGAACACTGAAGCTTTCTTT.

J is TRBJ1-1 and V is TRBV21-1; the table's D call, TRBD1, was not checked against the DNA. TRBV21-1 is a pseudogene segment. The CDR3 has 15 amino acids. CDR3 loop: CASSTPRQGETEAFF. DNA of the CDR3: TGTGCCAGCAGCACACCCCGACAGGGAGAAACTGAAGCTTTCTTT.

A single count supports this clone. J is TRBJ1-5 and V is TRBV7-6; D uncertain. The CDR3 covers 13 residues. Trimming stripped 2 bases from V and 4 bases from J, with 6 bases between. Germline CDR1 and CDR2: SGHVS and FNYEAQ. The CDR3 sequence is CASSLTENQPQHF. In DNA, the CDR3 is TGTGCCAGCAGCTTAACAGAGAATCAGCCCCAGCATTTT.

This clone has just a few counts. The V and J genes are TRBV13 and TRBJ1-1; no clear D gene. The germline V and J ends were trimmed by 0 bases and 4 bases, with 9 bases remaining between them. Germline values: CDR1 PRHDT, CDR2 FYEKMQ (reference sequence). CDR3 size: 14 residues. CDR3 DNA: TGTGCCAGCAGCTTAGGGCGTAGTATCACTGAAGCTTTCTTT. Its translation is CASSLGRSITEAFF.

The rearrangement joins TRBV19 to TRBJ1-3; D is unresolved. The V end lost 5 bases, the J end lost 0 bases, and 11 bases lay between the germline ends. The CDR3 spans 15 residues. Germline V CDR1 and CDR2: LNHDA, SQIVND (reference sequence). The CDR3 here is CASSYARSSGNTIYF. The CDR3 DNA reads TGTGCCAGTAGTTACGCTCGCAGCTCTGGAAACACCATATATTTT.

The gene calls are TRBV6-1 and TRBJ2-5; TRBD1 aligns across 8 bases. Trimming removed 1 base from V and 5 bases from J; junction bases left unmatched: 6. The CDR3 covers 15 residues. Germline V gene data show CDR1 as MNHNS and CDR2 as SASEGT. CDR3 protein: CASSEGRQGIETQYF. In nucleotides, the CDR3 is TGTGCCAGCAGTGAAGGGAGACAGGGGATCGAGACCCAGTACTTC.

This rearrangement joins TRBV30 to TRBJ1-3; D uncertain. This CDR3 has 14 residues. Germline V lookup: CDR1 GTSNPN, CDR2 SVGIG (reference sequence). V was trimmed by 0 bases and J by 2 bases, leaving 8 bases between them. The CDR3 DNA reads TGTGCCTGGAGTGTATCCCCCACTGGAAACACCATATATTTT. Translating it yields CAWSVSPTGNTIYF.